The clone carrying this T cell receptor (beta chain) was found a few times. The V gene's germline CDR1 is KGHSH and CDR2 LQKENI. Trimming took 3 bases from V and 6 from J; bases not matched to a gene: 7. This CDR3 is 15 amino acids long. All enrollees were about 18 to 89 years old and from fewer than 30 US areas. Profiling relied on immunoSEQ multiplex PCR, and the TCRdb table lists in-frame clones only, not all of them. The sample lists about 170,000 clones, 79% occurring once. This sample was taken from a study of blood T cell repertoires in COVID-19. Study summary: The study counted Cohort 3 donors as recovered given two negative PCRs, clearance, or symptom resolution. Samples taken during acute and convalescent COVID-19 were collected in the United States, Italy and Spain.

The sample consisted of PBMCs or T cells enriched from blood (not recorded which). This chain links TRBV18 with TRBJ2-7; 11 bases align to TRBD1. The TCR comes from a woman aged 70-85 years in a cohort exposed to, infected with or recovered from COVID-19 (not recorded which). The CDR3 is CASSPIGQGAGEQYF. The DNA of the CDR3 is TGTGCCAGCTCACCCATAGGACAGGGGGCTGGCGAGCAGTACTTC.